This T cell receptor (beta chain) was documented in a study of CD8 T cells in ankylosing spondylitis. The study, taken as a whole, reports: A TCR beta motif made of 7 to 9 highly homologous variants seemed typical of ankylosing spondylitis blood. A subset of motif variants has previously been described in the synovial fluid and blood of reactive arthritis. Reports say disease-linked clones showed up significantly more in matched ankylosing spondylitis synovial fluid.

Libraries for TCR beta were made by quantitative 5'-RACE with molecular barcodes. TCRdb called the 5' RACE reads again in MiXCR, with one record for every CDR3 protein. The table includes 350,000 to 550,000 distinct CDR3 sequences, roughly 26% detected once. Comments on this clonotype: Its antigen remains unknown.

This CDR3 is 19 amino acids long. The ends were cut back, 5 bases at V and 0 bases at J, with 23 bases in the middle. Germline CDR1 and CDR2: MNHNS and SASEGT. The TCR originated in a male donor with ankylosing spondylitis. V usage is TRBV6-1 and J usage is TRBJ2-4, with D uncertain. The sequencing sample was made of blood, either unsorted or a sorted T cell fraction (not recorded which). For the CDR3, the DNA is TGTGCCAGCAGTAGGCGACCAGGAACCACGAAGCTAGCCAAAAACATTCAGTACTTC. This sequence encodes CASSRRPGTTKLAKNIQYF.